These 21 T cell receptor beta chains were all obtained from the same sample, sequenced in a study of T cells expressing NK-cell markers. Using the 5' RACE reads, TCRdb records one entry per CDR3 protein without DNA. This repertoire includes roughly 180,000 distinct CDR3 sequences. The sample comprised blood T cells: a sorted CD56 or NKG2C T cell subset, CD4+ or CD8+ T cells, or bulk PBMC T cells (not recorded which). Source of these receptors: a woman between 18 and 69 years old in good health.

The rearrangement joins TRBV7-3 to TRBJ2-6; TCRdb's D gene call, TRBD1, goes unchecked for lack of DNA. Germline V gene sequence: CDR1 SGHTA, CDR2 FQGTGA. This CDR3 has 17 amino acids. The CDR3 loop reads CASSLNPRGLGANVLTF.

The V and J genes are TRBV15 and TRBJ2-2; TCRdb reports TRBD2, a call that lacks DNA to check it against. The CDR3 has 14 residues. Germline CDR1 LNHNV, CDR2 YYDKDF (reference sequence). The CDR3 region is CATSRGGLRGELFF.

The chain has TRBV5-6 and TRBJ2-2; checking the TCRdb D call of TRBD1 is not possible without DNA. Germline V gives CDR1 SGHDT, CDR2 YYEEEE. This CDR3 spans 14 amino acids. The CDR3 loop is CASSRRPRGGELFF. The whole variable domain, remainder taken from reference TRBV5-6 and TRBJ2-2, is DAGVTQSPTHLIKTRGQQVTLRCSPKSGHDTVSWYQQALGQGPQFIFQYYEEEERQRGNFPDRFSGHQFPNYSSELNVNALLLGDSALYLCASSRRPRGGELFFGEGSRLTVL.

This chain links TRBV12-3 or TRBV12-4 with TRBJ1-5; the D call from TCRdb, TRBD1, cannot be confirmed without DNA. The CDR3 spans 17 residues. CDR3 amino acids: CASSTSTGGYSNQPQHF.

The CDR3 spells CASSPVTSGSPTVRYNEQFF. The rearrangement links TRBV18 to TRBJ2-1; TCRdb indicates TRBD2, and absent DNA this call remains unverified. This CDR3 contains 20 residues. Per germline, CDR1 KGHSH and CDR2 LQKENI.

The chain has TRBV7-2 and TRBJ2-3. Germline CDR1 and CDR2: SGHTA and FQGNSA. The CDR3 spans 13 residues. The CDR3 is CASSPQAQDTQYF.

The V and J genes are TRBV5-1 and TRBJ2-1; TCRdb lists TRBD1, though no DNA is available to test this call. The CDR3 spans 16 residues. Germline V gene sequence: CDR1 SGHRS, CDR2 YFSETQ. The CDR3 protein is CASSLAGTNSYNEQFF.

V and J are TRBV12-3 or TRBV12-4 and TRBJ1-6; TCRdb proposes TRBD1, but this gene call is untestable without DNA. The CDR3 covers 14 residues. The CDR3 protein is CASSFRDRALPLHF.

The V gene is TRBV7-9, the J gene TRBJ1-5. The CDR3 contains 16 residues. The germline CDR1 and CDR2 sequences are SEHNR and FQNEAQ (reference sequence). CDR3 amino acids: CASSLGTAAVGQPQHF. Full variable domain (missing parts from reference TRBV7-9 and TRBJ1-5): DTGVSQNPRHKITKRGQNVTFRCDPISEHNRLYWYRQTLGQGPEFLTYFQNEAQLEKSRLLSDRFSAERPKGSFSTLEIQRTEQGDSAMYLCASSLGTAAVGQPQHFGDGTRLSIL.

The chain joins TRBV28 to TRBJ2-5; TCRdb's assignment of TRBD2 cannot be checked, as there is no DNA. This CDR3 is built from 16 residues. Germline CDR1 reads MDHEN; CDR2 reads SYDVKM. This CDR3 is CASKRAGSTDQETQYF.

CDR3 region: CASSKPTGTPGNTIYF. This chain connects TRBV28 to TRBJ1-3; with no DNA, the TCRdb D assignment of TRBD1 cannot be verified. The V gene's germline CDR1 is MDHEN and CDR2 SYDVKM. The length of the CDR3 is 16 residues. The whole variable domain, filled in from reference TRBV28 and TRBJ1-3, reads DVKVTQSSRYLVKRTGEKVFLECVQDMDHENMFWYRQDPGLGLRLIYFSYDVKMKEKGDIPEGYSVSREKKERFSLILESASTNQTSMYLCASSKPTGTPGNTIYFGEGSWLTVV.

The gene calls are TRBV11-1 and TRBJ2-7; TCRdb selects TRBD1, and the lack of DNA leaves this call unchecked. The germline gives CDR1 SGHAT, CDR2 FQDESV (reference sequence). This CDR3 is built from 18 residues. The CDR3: CASSLALGQGGRFDEQYF.

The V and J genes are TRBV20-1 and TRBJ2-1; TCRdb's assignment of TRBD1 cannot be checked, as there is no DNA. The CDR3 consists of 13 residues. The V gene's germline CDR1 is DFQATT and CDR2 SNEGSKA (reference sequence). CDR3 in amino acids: CSVPPPLRDEQFF.

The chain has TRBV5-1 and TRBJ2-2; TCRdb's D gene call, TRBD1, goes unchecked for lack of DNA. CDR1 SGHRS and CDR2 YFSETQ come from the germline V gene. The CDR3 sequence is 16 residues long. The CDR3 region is CASSVQGGENTGELFF.

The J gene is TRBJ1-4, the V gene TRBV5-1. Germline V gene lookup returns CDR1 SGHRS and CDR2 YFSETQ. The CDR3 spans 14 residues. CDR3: CASSSDSRNEKLFF.

Here the CDR3 reads CSASIGQQREQYF. The rearrangement uses TRBV20-1 and TRBJ2-7; TCRdb proposes TRBD1, but this gene call is untestable without DNA. CDR1 is DFQATT and CDR2 is SNEGSKA in the germline V gene (reference sequence). This CDR3 has 13 amino acids.

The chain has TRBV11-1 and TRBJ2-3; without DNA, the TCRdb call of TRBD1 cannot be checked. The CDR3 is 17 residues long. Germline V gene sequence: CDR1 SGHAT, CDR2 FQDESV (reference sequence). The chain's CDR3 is CASSPILDRGRQDTQYF.

CDR3 sequence: CAIRASGGPEQYF. The chain is built from TRBV10-3 and TRBJ2-7; TCRdb designates TRBD1, a call that cannot be tested without DNA. Germline V lookup: CDR1 ENHRY, CDR2 SYGVKD. This CDR3 spans 13 amino acids.

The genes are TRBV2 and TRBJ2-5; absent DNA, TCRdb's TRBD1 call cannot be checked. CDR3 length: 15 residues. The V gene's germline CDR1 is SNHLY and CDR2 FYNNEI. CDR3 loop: CASRPQRERGETQYF. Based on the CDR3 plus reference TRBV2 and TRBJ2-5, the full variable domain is EPEVTQTPSHQVTQMGQEVILRCVPISNHLYFYWYRQILGQKVEFLVSFYNNEISEKSEIFDDQFSVERPDGSNFTLKIRSTKLEDSAMYFCASRPQRERGETQYFGPGTRLLVL.

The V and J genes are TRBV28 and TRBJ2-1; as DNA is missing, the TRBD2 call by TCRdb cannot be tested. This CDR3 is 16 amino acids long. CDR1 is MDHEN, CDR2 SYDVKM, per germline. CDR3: CASSLFVGLASNEQFF. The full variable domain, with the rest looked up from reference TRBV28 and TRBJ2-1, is DVKVTQSSRYLVKRTGEKVFLECVQDMDHENMFWYRQDPGLGLRLIYFSYDVKMKEKGDIPEGYSVSREKKERFSLILESASTNQTSMYLCASSLFVGLASNEQFFGPGTRLTVL.

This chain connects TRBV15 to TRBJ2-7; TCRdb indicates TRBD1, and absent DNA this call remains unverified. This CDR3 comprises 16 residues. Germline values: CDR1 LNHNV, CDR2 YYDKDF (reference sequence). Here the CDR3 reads CATSTATGNRFYEQYF. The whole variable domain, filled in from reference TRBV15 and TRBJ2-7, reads DAMVIQNPRYQVTQFGKPVTLSCSQTLNHNVMYWYQQKSSQAPKLLFHYYDKDFNNEADTPDNFQSRRPNTSFCFLDIRSPGLGDTAMYLCATSTATGNRFYEQYFGPGTRLTVT.